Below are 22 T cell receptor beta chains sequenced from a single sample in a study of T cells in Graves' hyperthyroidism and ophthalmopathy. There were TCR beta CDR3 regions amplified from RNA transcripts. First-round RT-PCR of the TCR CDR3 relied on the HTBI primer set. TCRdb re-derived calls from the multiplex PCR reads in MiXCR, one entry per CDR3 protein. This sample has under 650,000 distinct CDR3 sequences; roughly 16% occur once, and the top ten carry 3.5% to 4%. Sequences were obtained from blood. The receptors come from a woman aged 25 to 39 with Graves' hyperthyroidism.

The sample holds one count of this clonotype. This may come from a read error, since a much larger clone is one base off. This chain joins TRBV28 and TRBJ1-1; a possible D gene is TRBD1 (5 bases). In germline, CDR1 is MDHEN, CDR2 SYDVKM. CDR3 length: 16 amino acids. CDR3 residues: CASGFSLRGENTEAFF. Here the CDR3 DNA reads TGTGCCAGCGGTTTTAGTCTGCGGGGGGAGAACACTGAAGCTTTCTTT.

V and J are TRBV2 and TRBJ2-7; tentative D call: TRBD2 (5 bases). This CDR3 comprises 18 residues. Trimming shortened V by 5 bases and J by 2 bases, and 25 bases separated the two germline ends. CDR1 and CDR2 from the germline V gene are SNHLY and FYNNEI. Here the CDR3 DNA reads TGTGCCAGCAGTTATTCGGGTCAGCTAACTTACGGGACCTACGAGCAGTACTTC. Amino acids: CASSYSGQLTYGTYEQYF. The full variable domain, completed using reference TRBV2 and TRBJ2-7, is EPEVTQTPSHQVTQMGQEVILRCVPISNHLYFYWYRQILGQKVEFLVSFYNNEISEKSEIFDDQFSVERPDGSNFTLKIRSTKLEDSAMYFCASSYSGQLTYGTYEQYFGPGTRLTVT.

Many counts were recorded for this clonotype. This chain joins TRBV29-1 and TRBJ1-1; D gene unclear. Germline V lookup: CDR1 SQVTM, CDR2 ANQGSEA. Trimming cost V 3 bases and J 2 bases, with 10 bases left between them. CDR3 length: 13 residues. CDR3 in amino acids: CSVEEAGNTEAFF. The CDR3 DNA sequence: TGCAGCGTTGAGGAAGCGGGCAACACTGAAGCTTTCTTT.

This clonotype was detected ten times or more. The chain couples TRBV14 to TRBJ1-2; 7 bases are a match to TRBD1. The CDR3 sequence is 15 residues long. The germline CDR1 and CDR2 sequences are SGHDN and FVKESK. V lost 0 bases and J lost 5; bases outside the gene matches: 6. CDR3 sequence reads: CASSQDEGGWYGYTF. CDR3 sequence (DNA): TGTGCCAGCAGCCAAGATGAAGGGGGCTGGTATGGCTACACCTTC.

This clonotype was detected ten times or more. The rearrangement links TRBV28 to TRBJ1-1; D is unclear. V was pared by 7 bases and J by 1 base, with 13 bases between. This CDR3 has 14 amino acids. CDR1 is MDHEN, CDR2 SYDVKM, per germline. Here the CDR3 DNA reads TGTGCCAGCATTAGCGGGGAGGGGAACACTGAAGCTTTCTTT. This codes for CASISGEGNTEAFF.

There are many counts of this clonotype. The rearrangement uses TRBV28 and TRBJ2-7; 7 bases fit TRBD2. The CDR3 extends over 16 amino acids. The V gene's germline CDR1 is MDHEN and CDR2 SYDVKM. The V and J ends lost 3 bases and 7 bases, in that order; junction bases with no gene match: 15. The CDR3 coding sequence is TGTGCCAGCAGTTTCCCCACAGCGGGGCCACTTCCTGAGCAGTACTTC. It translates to CASSFPTAGPLPEQYF.

CDR3 residues: CASSVVSGSINQFF. The DNA of the CDR3 is TGTGCCAGCAGCGTAGTCTCAGGTTCCATCAACCAATTCTTC. The rearrangement links TRBV9 to TRBJ2-1; D is undetermined. Germline CDR1 is SGDLS and CDR2 is YYNGEE. The CDR3 spans 14 residues. Trimming removed 0 bases from V and 16 bases from J, with 20 bases in between.

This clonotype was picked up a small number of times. The CDR3 region is CASSLDGVFNQPQHF. The DNA for the CDR3 is TGTGCCAGCAGCTTAGATGGGGTCTTCAATCAGCCCCAGCATTTT. The J gene is TRBJ1-5, the V gene TRBV11-2; no clear D. Germline V lookup: CDR1 SGHAT, CDR2 FQNNGV. Trimming took off 0 bases at V and 3 bases at J, with 9 bases between the two ends. The CDR3 sequence is 15 residues long.

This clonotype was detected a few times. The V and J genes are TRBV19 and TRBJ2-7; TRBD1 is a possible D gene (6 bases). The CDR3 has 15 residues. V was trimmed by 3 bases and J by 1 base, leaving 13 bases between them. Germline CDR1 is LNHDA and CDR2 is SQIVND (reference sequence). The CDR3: CASSMTATGSYEQYF. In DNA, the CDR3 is TGTGCCAGTAGTATGACCGCGACAGGTTCCTACGAGCAGTACTTC.

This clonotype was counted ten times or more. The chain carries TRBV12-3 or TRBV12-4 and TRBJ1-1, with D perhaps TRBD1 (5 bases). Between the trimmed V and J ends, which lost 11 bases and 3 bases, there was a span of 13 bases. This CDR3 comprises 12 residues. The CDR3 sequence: CAVRDGYTEAFF. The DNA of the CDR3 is TGTGCCGTAAGGGACGGCTACACTGAAGCTTTCTTT.

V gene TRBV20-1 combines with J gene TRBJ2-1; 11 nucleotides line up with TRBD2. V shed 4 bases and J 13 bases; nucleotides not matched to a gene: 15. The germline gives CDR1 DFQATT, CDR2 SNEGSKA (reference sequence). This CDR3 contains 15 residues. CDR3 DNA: TGCAGTGCTACAGGGACTAGCGGTTTGGGTCAGACCCAGTTCTTC. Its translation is CSATGTSGLGQTQFF.

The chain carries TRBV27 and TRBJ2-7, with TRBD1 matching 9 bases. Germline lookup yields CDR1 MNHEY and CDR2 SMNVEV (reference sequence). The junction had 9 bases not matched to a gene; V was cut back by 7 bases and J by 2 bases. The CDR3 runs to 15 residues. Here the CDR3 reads CASTYTGTGTYEQYF. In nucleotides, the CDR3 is TGTGCCAGCACTTACACCGGGACAGGGACCTACGAGCAGTACTTC.

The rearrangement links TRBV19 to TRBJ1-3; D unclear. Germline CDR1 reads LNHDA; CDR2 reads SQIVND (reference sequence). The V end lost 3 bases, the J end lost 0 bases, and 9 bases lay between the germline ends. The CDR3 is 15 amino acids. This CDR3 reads CASSIPRSSGNTIYF. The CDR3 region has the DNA TGTGCCAGTAGTATTCCCAGGTCCTCTGGAAACACCATATATTTT.

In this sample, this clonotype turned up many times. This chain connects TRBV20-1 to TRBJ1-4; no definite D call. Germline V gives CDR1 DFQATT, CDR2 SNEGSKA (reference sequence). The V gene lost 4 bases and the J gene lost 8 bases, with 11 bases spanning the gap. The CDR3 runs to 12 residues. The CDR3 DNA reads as TGCAGTGCTAAGACTCACGAGGAAAAACTGTTTTTT. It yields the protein CSAKTHEEKLFF.

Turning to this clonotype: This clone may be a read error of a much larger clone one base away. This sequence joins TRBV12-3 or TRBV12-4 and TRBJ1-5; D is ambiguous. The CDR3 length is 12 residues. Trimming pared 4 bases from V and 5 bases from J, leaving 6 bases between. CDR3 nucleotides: TGTGCCAGCAGTTACTGGGATCAGCCCCAGCATTTT. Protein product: CASSYWDQPQHF.

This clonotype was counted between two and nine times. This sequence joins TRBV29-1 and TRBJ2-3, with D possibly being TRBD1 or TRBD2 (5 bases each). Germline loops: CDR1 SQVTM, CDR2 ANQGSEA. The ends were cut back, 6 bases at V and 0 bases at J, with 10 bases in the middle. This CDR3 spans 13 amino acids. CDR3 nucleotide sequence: TGCAGCGTCGAGGGGCATAGCACAGATACGCAGTATTTT. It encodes CSVEGHSTDTQYF.

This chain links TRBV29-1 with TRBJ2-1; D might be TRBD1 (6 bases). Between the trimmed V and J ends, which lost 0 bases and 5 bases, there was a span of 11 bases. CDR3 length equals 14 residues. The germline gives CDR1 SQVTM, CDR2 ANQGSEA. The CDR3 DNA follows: TGCAGCGTTGAAGATCCCAGGGGACACAATGAGCAGTTCTTC. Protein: CSVEDPRGHNEQFF.

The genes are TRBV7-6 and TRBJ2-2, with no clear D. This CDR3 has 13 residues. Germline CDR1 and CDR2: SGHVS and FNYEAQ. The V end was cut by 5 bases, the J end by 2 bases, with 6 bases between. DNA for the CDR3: TGTGCCAGCAGCCGTCATAACACCGGGGAGCTGTTTTTT. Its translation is CASSRHNTGELFF.

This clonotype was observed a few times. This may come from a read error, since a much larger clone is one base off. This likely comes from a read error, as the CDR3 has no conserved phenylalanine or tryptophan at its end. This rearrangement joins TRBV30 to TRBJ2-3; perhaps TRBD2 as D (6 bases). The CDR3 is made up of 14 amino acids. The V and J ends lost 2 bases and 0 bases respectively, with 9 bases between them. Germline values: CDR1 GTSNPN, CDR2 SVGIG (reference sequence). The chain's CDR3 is CAWSSEGSTDTQYL. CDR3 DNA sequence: TGTGCCTGGAGTTCGGAGGGAAGCACAGATACGCAGTATCTT.

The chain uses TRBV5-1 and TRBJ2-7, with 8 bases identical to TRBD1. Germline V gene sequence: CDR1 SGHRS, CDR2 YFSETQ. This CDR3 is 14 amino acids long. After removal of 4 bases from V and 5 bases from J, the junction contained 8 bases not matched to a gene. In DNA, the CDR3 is TGCGCCAGCAGCGACAGGGGAGGATCCCACGAGCAGTACTTC. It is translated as CASSDRGGSHEQYF.

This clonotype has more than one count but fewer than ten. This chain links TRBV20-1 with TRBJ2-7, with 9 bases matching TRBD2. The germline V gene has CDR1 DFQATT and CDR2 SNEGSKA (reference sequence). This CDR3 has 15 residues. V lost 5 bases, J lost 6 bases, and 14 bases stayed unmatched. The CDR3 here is CSAPLFYSGSSEQYF. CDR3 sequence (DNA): TGCAGTGCTCCCCTGTTCTATAGCGGGAGTTCCGAGCAGTACTTC.

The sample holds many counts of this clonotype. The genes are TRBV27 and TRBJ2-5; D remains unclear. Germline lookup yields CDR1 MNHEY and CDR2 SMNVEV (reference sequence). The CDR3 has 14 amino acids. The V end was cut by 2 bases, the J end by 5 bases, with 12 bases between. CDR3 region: CASSLLRGEETQYF. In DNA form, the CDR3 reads TGTGCCAGCAGTTTACTGAGAGGAGAGGAGACCCAGTACTTC.